A selection of T cell receptor beta chains follows, all from one sample in a study of PD-L1 blockade in urothelial cancer. TCRdb's table, derived via immunoSEQ multiplex PCR, lists solely in-frame clones and lacks some. The repertoire holds 100,000 to 150,000 clones, with less than 85% as singletons. This specimen was PBMCs, taken around atezolizumab (anti-PD-L1) treatment. These receptors were obtained from a man between 45 and 60 years old with urothelial cancer. Each CDR3 is given with its conserved first and last residue. The D gene is left open where the match is weak. Clone size, where shown, is once, few, many, or a class for clones that have expanded.

v_call	clone_size	j_call	d_call	cdr3_nt	cdr3_aa
TRBV6-5	-	TRBJ2-7	-	TGTGCCAGCAGGAAACCCCTAAGCTACGAGCAGTACTTC	CASRKPLSYEQYF
TRBV28	-	TRBJ1-1	TRBD1	TGTGCCAGCAGGGACAGGTTAGGGGCTGAAGCTTTCTTT	CASRDRLGAEAFF
TRBV7-9	-	TRBJ1-1	-	TGTGCCAGCAGCTTCTCCGGGAACACTGAAGCTTTCTTT	CASSFSGNTEAFF
TRBV7-2	-	TRBJ1-4	TRBD1	TGTGCCAGCAGCAAGAACAGGGGGCGCGTAAAACTGTTTTTT	CASSKNRGRVKLFF
TRBV10-3	-	TRBJ2-2	TRBD2	TGTGCCATCACGGGGGGGGTGGCCGGGGAGCTGTTTTTT	CAITGGVAGELFF
TRBV5-1	-	TRBJ2-5	TRBD2	TGCGCCAGCAGGACTAGCGTAGCTCAAGAGACCCAGTACTTC	CASRTSVAQETQYF
TRBV18	-	TRBJ1-4	-	TGTGCCAGCTCAATCGGGGGTGAAAAACTGTTTTTT	CASSIGGEKLFF
TRBV5-4	-	TRBJ2-3	TRBD2	TGTGCCAGCAGCACCCGACTAGCGGGAGTAGATACGCAGTATTTT	CASSTRLAGVDTQYF
TRBV5-1	-	TRBJ2-1	-	TGCGCCAGCAGCCCACCCCTAGTTGGGGAGCAGTTCTTC	CASSPPLVGEQFF
TRBV28	-	TRBJ2-7	TRBD1	TGTGCCAGCACCCTGGGTGGGACAGGGGGGTCCTACGAGCAGTACTTC	CASTLGGTGGSYEQYF
TRBV11-2	-	TRBJ2-7	-	TGTGCCAGCAGCCCGGGACACCTCGGTTACGAGCAGTACTTC	CASSPGHLGYEQYF
TRBV15	-	TRBJ2-7	TRBD2	TGTGCCACCAGCAGAGGGAGTAGCGGGAGGAACGAGCAGTACTTC	CATSRGSSGRNEQYF
TRBV11-2	-	TRBJ2-1	TRBD2	TGTGCCAGCAGCACCGCGGGGGGGACTGGTGAGCAGTTCTTC	CASSTAGGTGEQFF
TRBV18	-	TRBJ2-7	TRBD2	TGTGCCAGCTCACCAGGACTAGCGGACCGGGACGAGCAGTACTTC	CASSPGLADRDEQYF
TRBV7-3	-	TRBJ1-2	-	TGTGCCAGCAGCTTAACCGGGGTCGCTGGCTACACCTTC	CASSLTGVAGYTF
TRBV5-1	-	TRBJ2-7	-	TGCGCCAGCAGCCCGGGACAAACCTCCTACGAGCAGTACTTC	CASSPGQTSYEQYF
TRBV2	few	TRBJ1-6	TRBD1	TGTGCCAGCATGTTGACAGGGGGCTCTTCACCCCTCCACTTT	CASMLTGGSSPLHF
TRBV5-1	-	TRBJ2-1	-	TGCGCCAGCAGCTTGGATCAGGGTTCCTACAATGAGCAGTTCTTC	CASSLDQGSYNEQFF
TRBV6-1	-	TRBJ2-7	-	TGTGCCAGCGCAGCAGGCATTCATTACGAGCAGTACTTC	CASAAGIHYEQYF
TRBV2	-	TRBJ2-7	TRBD1	TGTGCCAGCAGGGCAGGACAGGGGGCAAGGTACGAGCAGTACTTC	CASRAGQGARYEQYF
TRBV7-9	-	TRBJ1-6	-	TGTGCCAGCAGCTTAGGAACAGTTAATAATTCACCCCTCCACTTT	CASSLGTVNNSPLHF
TRBV28	-	TRBJ2-7	-	TGTGCCTCCCGGCGACCCGGGGGTGGCTACGAGCAGTACTTC	CASRRPGGGYEQYF
TRBV28	once	TRBJ2-7	TRBD2	TGTGCCAGCAGTCCGCCATTAGGGGCGGGAGTGTGGGAGCAGTACTTC	CASSPPLGAGVWEQYF
TRBV5-6	-	TRBJ1-6	-	TGTGCCAGCAGCTTGGTCGGTTTCGATTCACCCCTCCACTTT	CASSLVGFDSPLHF
TRBV14	-	TRBJ2-1	-	TGTGCCAGCAGCCGGGCCTCCTACAATGAGCAGTTCTTC	CASSRASYNEQFF
TRBV2	-	TRBJ1-1	-	TGTGCCAGCAGAGGGAGCAGGGAGGGATACACTGAAGCTTTCTTT	CASRGSREGYTEAFF
TRBV28	-	TRBJ2-2	-	TGTGCCAGCAAGCGAGGGTCCACCGGGGAGCTGTTTTTT	CASKRGSTGELFF
TRBV9	-	TRBJ2-1	-	TGTGCCAGCAGCGTAGTGACAGCTCCCCTCAATGAGCAGTTCTTC	CASSVVTAPLNEQFF
TRBV6-1	-	TRBJ1-1	-	TGTGCCAGCAGTGAAGGTCTTAGAAGGGGGACTGAAGCTTTCTTT	CASSEGLRRGTEAFF
TRBV4-2	once	TRBJ2-7	-	TGTGCCAGCAGCCAAGAAGCCTACGGGGCCTACGAGCAGTACTTC	CASSQEAYGAYEQYF
TRBV7-8	once	TRBJ1-2	-	TGTGCCAGCAGCTTAACAGCTCCGAACTATGGCTACACCTTC	CASSLTAPNYGYTF
TRBV18	few	TRBJ2-3	TRBD1	TGTGCCAGCTCACCGGGACAGACAGATACGCAGTATTTT	CASSPGQTDTQYF
TRBV7-9	-	TRBJ2-1	-	TGTGCCAGCAGCTTAAGGACTACGGGCAATGAGCAGTTCTTC	CASSLRTTGNEQFF
TRBV7-9	-	TRBJ2-5	-	TGTGCCAGCAGCTTAGAAGGGACAAAAGGAGAGACCCAGTACTTC	CASSLEGTKGETQYF
TRBV19	-	TRBJ1-1	-	TGTGCCAGTAGTATAGTTCGGACTCCTTGGGGAGCTTTCTTT	CASSIVRTPWGAFF
TRBV6-6	-	TRBJ2-7	TRBD2	TGTGCCAGCAGTCGAGCGGGAGGGCGGGGCTACGAGCAGTACTTC	CASSRAGGRGYEQYF
TRBV5-1	once	TRBJ2-1	TRBD2	TGCGCCAGCAGCTTAGCTAGCGGGACTTACAATGAGCAGTTCTTC	CASSLASGTYNEQFF
TRBV7-3	-	TRBJ2-3	-	TGTGCCAGCAGCACCGACTCATATACGCAGTATTTT	CASSTDSYTQYF
TRBV5-4	few	TRBJ2-1	-	TGTGCCAGCAGCCCCAAAGGAGGGACCCTTTACAATGAGCAGTTCTTC	CASSPKGGTLYNEQFF
TRBV7-9	-	TRBJ2-3	-	TGTGCCAGCAGCTCGGGGGTCACAGATACGCAGTATTTT	CASSSGVTDTQYF
TRBV4-1	-	TRBJ2-4	-	TGCGCCAGCAGCCAAGAGGCCGGGACCAAAAACATTCAGTACTTC	CASSQEAGTKNIQYF
TRBV18	-	TRBJ1-4	-	TGTGCCAGCTCCCGAGGGGAGGCTAATGAAAAACTGTTTTTT	CASSRGEANEKLFF
TRBV9	-	TRBJ1-6	-	TGTGCCAGCAGCGCCCAGGTGGATAATTCACCCCTCCACTTT	CASSAQVDNSPLHF
TRBV18	once	TRBJ2-7	TRBD2	TGTGCCAGCTCACCACTAGCGGGAGGGCGCGAGCAGTACTTC	CASSPLAGGREQYF
TRBV11-1	once	TRBJ2-7	-	TGTGCCAGCAGCTTAGACCAGGGGCTGATTTTCTACGAGCAGTACTTC	CASSLDQGLIFYEQYF
TRBV5-1	-	TRBJ2-6	TRBD1	TGCGCCAGCAGCTTACGACAGGGGCAAAGCTCTGGGGCCAACGTCCTGACTTTC	CASSLRQGQSSGANVLTF
TRBV9	-	TRBJ1-2	-	TGTGCCAGCAGCGTAGACACTAACTATGGCTACACCTTC	CASSVDTNYGYTF
TRBV30	-	TRBJ2-5	-	TGTGCCTGGAGTCCGACAAGGGAGACCCAGTACTTC	CAWSPTRETQYF
TRBV2	few	TRBJ2-2	-	TGTGCCAGCAATCCCTCCGGGGGAGCCACCGGGGAGCTGTTTTTT	CASNPSGGATGELFF
TRBV5-6	-	TRBJ1-1	-	TGTGCCAGCAGCTTCCGGGCAAAGAAGAGGGACACTGAAGCTTTCTTT	CASSFRAKKRDTEAFF
TRBV5-6	-	TRBJ1-1	-	TGTGCCAGCAGCACCTTGAGTACGAGGCACACTGAAGCTTTCTTT	CASSTLSTRHTEAFF
TRBV7-2	-	TRBJ2-1	-	TGTGCCAGCAGCTTACCAGGGGCTGGCAATGAGCAGTTCTTC	CASSLPGAGNEQFF
TRBV27	once	TRBJ2-7	TRBD2	TGTGCCAGCAGACCGGAAAACGGACTAGCGGGGGGGGGAGAGCAGTACTTC	CASRPENGLAGGGEQYF
TRBV9	-	TRBJ2-3	TRBD2	TGTGCCAGCACTACCGGGACTAGCGGTTTCACAGATACGCAGTATTTT	CASTTGTSGFTDTQYF
TRBV7-3	-	TRBJ2-5	-	TGTGCCAGCAGCCCGGGACTCCAAGAGACCCAGTACTTC	CASSPGLQETQYF
TRBV7-8	-	TRBJ2-5	TRBD1	TGTGCCAGAGCTCCCATCGACAGGGCAGAGACCCAGTACTTC	CARAPIDRAETQYF
TRBV7-8	-	TRBJ2-7	-	TGTGCCAGCAGCAGAAGGAGCTACGAGCAGTACTTC	CASSRRSYEQYF
TRBV7-9	-	TRBJ2-1	TRBD2	TGTGCCAGCACCCCCCGGCTAGCGGGAGAGAATGAGCAGTTCTTC	CASTPRLAGENEQFF
TRBV27	-	TRBJ2-1	-	TGTGCCAGCAGTTTAGCTTTAACAGGCGCGCCTCCTGGTAAGAATGAGCAGTTCTTC	CASSLALTGAPPGKNEQFF